This TCR beta chain is from a study of breast tumors, draining lymph nodes, adjacent tissues. Study-level results: Compared with lymph nodes, tumors were less diverse; compared with nontumor tissue, more. Data only fit, rather than demonstrated, lymph node origin of most tumor T cells. Most tumor T cells seemingly derive from lymph node, then expand in tumor. Tumor and nontumor repertoires were significantly more similar in luminal-like than in basal-like breast cancer.

The germline V gene encodes CDR1 LGHNA and CDR2 YNFKEQ. This CDR3 has 14 residues. The J segment lost 10 bases and the V segment lost 4 bases, leaving 8 bases of the junction unmatched. Axillary draining lymph nodes of breast cancer patients supplied the node samples. TCRdb reanalysed the multiplex PCR reads using MiXCR and keeps one entry per CDR3 protein. Of 290,000 or so distinct CDR3 sequences listed, roughly 30% are singletons. This clonotype was seen many times. Its specificity is unknown. This sequence originates from a female donor with breast cancer. Some clones in this sample may be carry-over from other donors' samples. Specimen: axillary lymph node tissue. The chain recombines TRBV4-2 with TRBJ2-1; 9 bases match TRBD1. Here the CDR3 reads CASSLPGQGDEQFF. DNA for the CDR3: TGTGCCAGCAGCCTACCGGGACAGGGTGACGAGCAGTTCTTC.